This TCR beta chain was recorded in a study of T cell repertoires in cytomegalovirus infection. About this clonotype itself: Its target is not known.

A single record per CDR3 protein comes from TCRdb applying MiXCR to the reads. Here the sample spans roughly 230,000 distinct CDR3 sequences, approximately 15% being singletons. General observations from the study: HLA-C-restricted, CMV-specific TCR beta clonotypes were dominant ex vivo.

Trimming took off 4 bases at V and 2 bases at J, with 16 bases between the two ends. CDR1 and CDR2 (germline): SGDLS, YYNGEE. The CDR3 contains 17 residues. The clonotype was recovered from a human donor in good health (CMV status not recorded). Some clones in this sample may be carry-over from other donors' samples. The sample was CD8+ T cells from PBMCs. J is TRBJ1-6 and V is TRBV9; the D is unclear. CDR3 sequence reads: CASSQRGGPAYNSPLHF. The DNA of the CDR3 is TGTGCCAGCAGCCAACGAGGTGGGCCAGCCTATAATTCACCCCTCCACTTT.